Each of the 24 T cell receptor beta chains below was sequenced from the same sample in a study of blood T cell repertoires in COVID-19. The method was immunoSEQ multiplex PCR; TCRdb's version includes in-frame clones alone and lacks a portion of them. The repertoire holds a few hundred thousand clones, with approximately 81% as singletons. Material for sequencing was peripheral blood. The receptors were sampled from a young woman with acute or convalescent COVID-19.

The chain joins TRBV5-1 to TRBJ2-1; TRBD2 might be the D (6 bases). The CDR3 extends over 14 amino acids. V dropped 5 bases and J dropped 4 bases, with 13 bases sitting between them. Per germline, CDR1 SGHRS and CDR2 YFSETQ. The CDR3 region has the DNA TGCGCCAGCAGGACTGCTAGCGAGTACAATGAGCAGTTCTTC. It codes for CASRTASEYNEQFF.

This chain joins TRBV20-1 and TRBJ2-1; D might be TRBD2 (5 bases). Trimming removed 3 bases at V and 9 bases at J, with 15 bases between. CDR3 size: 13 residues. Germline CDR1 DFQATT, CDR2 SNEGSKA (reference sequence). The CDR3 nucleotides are TGCAGTGCTAGTTCGGCTAGCAGAGGTGAGCAGTTCTTC. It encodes CSASSASRGEQFF.

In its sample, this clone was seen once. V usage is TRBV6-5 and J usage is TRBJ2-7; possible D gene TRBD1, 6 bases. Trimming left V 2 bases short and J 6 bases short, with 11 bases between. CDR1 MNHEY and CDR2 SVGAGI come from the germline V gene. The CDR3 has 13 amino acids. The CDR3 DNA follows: TGTGCCAGCAGTTACGCGGACAGCCCCGAGCAGTACTTC. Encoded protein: CASSYADSPEQYF.

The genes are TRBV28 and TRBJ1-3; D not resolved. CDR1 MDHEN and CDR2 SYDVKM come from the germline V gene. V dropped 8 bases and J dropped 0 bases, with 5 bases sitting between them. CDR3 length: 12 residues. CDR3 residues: CASQNSGNTIYF. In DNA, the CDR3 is TGTGCCAGCCAAAACTCTGGAAACACCATATATTTT.

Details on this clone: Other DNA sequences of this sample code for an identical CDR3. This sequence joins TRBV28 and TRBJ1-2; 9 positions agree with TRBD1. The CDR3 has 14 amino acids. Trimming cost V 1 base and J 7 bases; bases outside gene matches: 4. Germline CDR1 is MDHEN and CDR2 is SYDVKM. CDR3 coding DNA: TGTGCCAGCAGTTTATTACAGGGGGCACGTGGCTACACCTTC. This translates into CASSLLQGARGYTF.

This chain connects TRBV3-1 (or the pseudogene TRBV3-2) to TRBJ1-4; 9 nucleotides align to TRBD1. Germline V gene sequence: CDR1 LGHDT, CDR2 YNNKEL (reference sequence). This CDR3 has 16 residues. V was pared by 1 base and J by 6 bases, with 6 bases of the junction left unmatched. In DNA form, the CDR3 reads TGTGCCAGCAGCCAAGGATTCCGGGACAGGGATGAAAAACTGTTTTTT. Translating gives CASSQGFRDRDEKLFF.

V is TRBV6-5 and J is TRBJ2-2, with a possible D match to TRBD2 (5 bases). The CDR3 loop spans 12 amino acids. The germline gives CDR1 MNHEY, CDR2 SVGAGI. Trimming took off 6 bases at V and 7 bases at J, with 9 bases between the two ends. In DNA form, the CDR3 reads TGTGCCAGCAGCGGACTGGACGGGGAGCTGTTTTTT. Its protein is CASSGLDGELFF.

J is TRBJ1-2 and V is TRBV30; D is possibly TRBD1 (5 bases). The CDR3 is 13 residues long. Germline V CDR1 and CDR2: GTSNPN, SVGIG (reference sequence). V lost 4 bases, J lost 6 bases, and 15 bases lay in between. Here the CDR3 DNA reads TGTGCCTGGAAGTCTAGGGGCCGCGATGGCTACACCTTC. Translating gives CAWKSRGRDGYTF.

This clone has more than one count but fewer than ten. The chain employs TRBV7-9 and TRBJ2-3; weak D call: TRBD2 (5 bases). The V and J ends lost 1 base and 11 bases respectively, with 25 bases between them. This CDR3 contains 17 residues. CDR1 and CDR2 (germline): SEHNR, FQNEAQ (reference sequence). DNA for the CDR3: TGTGCCAGCAGCTTAGACACCCAGCGGACGTCCCCTAAGGGGCAGTATTTT. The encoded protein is CASSLDTQRTSPKGQYF.

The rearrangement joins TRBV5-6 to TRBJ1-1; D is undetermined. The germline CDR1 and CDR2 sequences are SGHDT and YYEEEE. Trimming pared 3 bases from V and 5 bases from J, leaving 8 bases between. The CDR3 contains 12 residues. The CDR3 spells CASSSIPTEAFF. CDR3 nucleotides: TGTGCCAGCAGCTCTATTCCTACTGAAGCTTTCTTT.

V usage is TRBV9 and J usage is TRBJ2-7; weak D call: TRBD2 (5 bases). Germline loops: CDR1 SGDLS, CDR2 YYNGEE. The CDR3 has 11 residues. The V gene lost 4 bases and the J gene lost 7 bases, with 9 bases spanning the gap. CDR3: CASSSPGEQYF. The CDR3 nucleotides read TGTGCCAGCAGCTCTCCGGGGGAGCAGTACTTC.

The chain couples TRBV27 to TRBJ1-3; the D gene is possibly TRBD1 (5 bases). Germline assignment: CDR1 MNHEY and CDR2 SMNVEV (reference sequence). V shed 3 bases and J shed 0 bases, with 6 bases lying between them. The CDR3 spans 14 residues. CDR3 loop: CASSFQGSGNTIYF. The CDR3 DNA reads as TGTGCCAGCAGTTTTCAGGGCTCTGGAAACACCATATATTTT.

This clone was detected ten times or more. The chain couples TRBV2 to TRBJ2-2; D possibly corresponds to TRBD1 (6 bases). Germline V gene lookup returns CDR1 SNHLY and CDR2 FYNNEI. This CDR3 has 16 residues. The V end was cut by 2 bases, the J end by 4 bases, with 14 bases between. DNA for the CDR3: TGTGCCAGCAGTGAATCCTGGGACAAGCCCACCGGGGAGCTGTTTTTT. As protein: CASSESWDKPTGELFF.

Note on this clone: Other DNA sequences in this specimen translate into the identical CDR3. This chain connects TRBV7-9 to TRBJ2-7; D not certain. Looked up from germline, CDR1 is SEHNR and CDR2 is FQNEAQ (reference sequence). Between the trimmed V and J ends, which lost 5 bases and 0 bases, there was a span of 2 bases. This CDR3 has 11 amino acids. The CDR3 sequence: CASSLSYEQYF. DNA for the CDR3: TGTGCCAGCAGCCTCTCCTACGAGCAGTACTTC. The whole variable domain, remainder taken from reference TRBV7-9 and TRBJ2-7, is DTGVSQNPRHKITKRGQNVTFRCDPISEHNRLYWYRQTLGQGPEFLTYFQNEAQLEKSRLLSDRFSAERPKGSFSTLEIQRTEQGDSAMYLCASSLSYEQYFGPGTRLTVT.

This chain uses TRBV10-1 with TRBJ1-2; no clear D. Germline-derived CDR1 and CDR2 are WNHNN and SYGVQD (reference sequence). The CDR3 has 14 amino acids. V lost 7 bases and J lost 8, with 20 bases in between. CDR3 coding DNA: TGCGCCAGCACCGAGGAACGGCAGTTCGAGGGCTACACCTTC. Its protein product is CASTEERQFEGYTF.

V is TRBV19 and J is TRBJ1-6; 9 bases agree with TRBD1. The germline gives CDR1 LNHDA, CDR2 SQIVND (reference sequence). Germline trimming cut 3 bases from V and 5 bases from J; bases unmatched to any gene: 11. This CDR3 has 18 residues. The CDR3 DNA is TGTGCCAGTAGTATCCCTCCCCTCGGACAGGGGAATAATTCACCCCTCCACTTT. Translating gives CASSIPPLGQGNNSPLHF.

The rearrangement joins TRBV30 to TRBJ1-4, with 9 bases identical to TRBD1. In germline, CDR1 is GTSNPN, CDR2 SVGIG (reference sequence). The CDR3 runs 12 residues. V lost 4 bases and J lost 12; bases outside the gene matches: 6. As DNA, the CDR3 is TGTGCCTGGAATAGGGACAGGGAACAACTGTTTTTT. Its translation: CAWNRDREQLFF.

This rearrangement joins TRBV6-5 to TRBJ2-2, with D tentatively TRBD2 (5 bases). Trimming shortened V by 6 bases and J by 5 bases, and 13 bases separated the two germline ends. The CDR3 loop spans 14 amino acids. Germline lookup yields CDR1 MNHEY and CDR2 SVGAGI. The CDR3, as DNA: TGTGCCAGCAGGAGAGGGTTGCGGACCGGGGAGCTGTTTTTT. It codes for CASRRGLRTGELFF.

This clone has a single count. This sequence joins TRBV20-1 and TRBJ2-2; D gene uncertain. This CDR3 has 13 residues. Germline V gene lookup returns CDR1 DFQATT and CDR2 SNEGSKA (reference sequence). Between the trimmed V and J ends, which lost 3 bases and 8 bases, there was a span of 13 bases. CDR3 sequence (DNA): TGCAGTGCTAGTAATCCCGCCGAGGGGGAGCTGTTTTTT. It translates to CSASNPAEGELFF.

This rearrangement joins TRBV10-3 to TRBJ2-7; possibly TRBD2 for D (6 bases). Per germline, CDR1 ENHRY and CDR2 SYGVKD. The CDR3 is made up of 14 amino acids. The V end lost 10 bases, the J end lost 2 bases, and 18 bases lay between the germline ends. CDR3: CASRNGSSAYEQYF. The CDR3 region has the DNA TGTGCCAGCCGCAACGGCTCTAGCGCCTACGAGCAGTACTTC.

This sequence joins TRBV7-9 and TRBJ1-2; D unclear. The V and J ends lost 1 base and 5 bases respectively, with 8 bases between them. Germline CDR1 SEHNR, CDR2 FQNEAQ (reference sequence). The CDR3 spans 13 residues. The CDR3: CASSLDAVYGYTF. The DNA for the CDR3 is TGTGCCAGCAGCTTAGACGCAGTTTATGGCTACACCTTC.

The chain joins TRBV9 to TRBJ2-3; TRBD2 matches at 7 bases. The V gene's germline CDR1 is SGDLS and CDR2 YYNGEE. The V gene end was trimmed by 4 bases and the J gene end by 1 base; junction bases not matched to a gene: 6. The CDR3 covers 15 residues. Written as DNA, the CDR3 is TGTGCCAGCAGCCTCTATCGGGGGGGCACAGATACGCAGTATTTT. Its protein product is CASSLYRGGTDTQYF.

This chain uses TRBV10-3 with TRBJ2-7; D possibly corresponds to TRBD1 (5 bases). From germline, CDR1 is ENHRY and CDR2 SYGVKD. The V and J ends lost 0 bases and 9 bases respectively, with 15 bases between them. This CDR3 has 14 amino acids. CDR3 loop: CAISESGQGSVQYF. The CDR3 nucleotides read TGTGCCATCAGTGAGTCAGGGCAGGGCTCGGTGCAGTACTTC.

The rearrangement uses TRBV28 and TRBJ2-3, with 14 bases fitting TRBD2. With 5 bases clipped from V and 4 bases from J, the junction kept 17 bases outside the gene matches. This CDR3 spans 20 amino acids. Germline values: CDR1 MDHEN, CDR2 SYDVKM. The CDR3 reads CASSTRTSGRRGGGSDTQYF. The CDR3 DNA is TGTGCCAGCAGTACCCGGACTAGCGGGAGGAGGGGGGGAGGCTCAGATACGCAGTATTTT.